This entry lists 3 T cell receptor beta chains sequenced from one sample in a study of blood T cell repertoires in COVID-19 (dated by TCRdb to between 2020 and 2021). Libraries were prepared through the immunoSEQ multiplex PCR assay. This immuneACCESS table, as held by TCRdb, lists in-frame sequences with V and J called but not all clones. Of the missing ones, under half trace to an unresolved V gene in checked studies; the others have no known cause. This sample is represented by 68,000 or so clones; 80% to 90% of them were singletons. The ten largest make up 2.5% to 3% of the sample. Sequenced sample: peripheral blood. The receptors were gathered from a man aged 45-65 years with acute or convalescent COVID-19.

The DNA of the CDR3 is TGTGCCATCAGTGAGGGACAGGGTAACTACAATGAGCAGTTCTTC. This encodes CAISEGQGNYNEQFF. This chain joins TRBV10-3 and TRBJ2-1; 8 positions agree with TRBD1. Trimming at V came to 2 bases and at J to 3 bases, leaving 3 bases not matched to a gene. The CDR3 spans 15 residues. Germline V gene data show CDR1 as ENHRY and CDR2 as SYGVKD.

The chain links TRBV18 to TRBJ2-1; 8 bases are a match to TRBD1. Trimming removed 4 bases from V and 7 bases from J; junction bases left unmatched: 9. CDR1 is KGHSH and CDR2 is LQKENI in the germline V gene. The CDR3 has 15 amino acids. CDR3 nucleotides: TGTGCCAGCTCACTAGGAGGACAGGGATCGAATGAGCAGTTCTTC. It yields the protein CASSLGGQGSNEQFF.

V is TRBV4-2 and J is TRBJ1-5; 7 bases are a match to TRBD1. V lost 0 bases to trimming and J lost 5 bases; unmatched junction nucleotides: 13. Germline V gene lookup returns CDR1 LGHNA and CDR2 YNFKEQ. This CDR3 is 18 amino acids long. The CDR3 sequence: CASSQEQLGTVGYQPQHF. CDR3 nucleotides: TGTGCCAGCAGCCAAGAACAACTTGGGACAGTAGGATATCAGCCCCAGCATTTT.